The rows below give T cell receptor beta chains drawn from one sample of a study of tumor-infiltrating lymphocytes in localized non-small cell lung cancer. TCRdb keeps only in-frame clones here, not all; method: immunoSEQ multiplex PCR. The sample lists about 14,000 clones, around 68% seen once, with less than 9.5% in the top ten. Material for sequencing was uninvolved lung tissue not adjacent to the tumor. These TCRs come from a human donor with non-small cell lung cancer. Each CDR3 is given with its conserved first and last residue. D genes are given only for firm matches. Clone size is not always given. Where it is, it says once, few, many or a class for expanded clones.

D gene	clone size	V gene	J gene	CDR3 protein	CDR3 DNA
TRBD1	.	TRBV5-1	TRBJ1-6	CASSNRGRGNSPLHF	TGCGCCAGCAGCAACAGGGGGCGAGGTAATTCACCCCTCCACTTT
.	.	TRBV4-3	TRBJ2-7	CASSQDLLADYEQYF	TGCGCCAGCAGCCAAGATTTGCTAGCAGATTACGAGCAGTACTTC
.	.	TRBV6-5	TRBJ1-2	CASSRGYGYTF	TGTGCCAGCAGTCGAGGGTATGGCTACACCTTC
TRBD1	.	TRBV11-3	TRBJ1-2	CASSLGTGHGYTF	TGTGCCAGCAGCTTAGGGACAGGGCACGGCTACACCTTC
.	.	TRBV28	TRBJ1-1	CATNQVALNTEAFF	TGTGCCACCAATCAGGTGGCTCTGAACACTGAAGCTTTCTTT
TRBD1	few	TRBV28	TRBJ1-2	CASKTGQGPLGYTF	TGTGCCAGCAAGACGGGACAGGGCCCTCTAGGCTACACCTTC
.	.	TRBV9	TRBJ1-2	CASSANTDSGYYGYTF	TGTGCCAGCAGCGCTAATACGGACAGCGGTTACTATGGCTACACCTTC
TRBD1	.	TRBV2	TRBJ1-1	CASSGEGATEAFF	TGTGCCAGCAGTGGGGAGGGGGCGACTGAAGCTTTCTTT
.	.	TRBV27	TRBJ2-1	CASSPRAASSYNEQFF	TGTGCCAGCAGCCCAAGAGCGGCGAGCTCCTACAATGAGCAGTTCTTC
.	.	TRBV11-2	TRBJ2-4	CASSSPPEKNIQYF	TGTGCCAGCAGCTCCCCCCCCGAAAAAAACATTCAGTACTTC
.	once	TRBV5-4	TRBJ1-1	CASSSAGTGNTEAFF	TGTGCCAGCAGCTCGGCCGGGACGGGGAACACTGAAGCTTTCTTT
.	.	TRBV29-1	TRBJ1-2	CSVEAMGGGYTF	TGCAGCGTTGAAGCGATGGGGGGAGGCTACACCTTC
.	.	TRBV14	TRBJ1-1	CASSQDRNTEAFF	TGTGCCAGCAGCCAAGACAGGAACACTGAAGCTTTCTTT
.	once	TRBV27	TRBJ2-3	CASSDREVPDTQYF	TGTGCCAGCAGCGACAGGGAGGTGCCAGATACGCAGTATTTT